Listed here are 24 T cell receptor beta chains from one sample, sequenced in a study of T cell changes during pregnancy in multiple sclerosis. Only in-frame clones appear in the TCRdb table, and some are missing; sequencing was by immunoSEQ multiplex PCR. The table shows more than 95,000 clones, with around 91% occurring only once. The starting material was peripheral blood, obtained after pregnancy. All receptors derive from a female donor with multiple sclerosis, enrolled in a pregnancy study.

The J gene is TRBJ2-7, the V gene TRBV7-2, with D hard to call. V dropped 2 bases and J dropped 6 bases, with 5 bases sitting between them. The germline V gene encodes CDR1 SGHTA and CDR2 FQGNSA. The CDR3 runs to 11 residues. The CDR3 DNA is TGTGCCAGCAGCTTAAGGAGCGAGCAGTACTTC. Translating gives CASSLRSEQYF.

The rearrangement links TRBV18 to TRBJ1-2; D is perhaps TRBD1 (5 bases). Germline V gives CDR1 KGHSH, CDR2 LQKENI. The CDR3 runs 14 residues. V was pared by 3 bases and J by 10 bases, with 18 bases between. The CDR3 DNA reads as TGTGCCAGCTCACCGGGGCCCACAACTGGGGACTACACCTTC. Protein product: CASSPGPTTGDYTF. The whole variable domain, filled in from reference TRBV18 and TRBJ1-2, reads NAGVMQNPRHLVRRRGQEARLRCSPMKGHSHVYWYRQLPEEGLKFMVYLQKENIIDESGMPKERFSAEFPKEGPSILRIQQVVRGDSAAYFCASSPGPTTGDYTFGSGTRLTVV.

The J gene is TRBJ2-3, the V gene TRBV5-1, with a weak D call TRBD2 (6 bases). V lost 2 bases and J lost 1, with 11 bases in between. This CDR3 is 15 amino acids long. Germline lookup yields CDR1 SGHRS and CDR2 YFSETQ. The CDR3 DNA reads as TGCGCCAGCAGCTTAGGGGTAGCGGGCACAGATACGCAGTATTTT. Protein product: CASSLGVAGTDTQYF. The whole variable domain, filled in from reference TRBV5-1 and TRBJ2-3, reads KAGVTQTPRYLIKTRGQQVTLSCSPISGHRSVSWYQQTPGQGLQFLFEYFSETQRNKGNFPGRFSGRQFSNSRSEMNVSTLELGDSALYLCASSLGVAGTDTQYFGPGTRLTVL.

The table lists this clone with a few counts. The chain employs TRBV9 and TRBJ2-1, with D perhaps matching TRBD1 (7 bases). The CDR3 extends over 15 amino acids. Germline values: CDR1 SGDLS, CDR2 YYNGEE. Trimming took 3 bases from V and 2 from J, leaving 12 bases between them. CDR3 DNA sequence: TGTGCCAGCAGCGCCAGGGGGGCCCCCTACAATGAGCAGTTCTTC. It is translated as CASSARGAPYNEQFF. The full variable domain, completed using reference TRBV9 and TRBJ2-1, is DSGVTQTPKHLITATGQRVTLRCSPRSGDLSVYWYQQSLDQGLQFLIQYYNGEERAKGNILERFSAQQFPDLHSELNLSSLELGDSALYFCASSARGAPYNEQFFGPGTRLTVL.

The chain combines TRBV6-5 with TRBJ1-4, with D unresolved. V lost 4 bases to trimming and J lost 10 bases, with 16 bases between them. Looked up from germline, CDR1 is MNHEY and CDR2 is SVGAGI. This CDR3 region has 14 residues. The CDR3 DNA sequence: TGTGCCAGCAGTTCTGAGGGTCCGCCAGGAAAACTGTTTTTT. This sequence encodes CASSSEGPPGKLFF.

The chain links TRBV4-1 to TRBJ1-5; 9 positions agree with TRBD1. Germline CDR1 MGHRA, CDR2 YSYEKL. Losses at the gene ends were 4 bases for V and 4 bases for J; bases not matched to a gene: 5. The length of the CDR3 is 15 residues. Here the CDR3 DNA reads TGCGCCAGCAGCCGGGACAGGGACAGTAATCAGCCCCAGCATTTT. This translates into CASSRDRDSNQPQHF.

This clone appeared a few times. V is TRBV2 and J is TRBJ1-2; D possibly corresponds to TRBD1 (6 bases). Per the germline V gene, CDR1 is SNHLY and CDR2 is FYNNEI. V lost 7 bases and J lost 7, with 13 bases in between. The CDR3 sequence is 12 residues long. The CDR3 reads CASTVGGLGYTF. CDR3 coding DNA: TGTGCCAGCACCGTGGGGGGGCTTGGCTACACCTTC.

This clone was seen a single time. In DNA, the CDR3 is TGTGCCTGGAAGGTGGCGGGACAGGAGTTCTTC. It yields the protein CAWKVAGQEFF. J is TRBJ2-1 and V is TRBV30, with 8 bases matching TRBD1. CDR3 length equals 11 residues. V was pared by 4 bases and J by 14 bases, with 7 bases of the junction left unmatched. The germline gives CDR1 GTSNPN, CDR2 SVGIG (reference sequence).

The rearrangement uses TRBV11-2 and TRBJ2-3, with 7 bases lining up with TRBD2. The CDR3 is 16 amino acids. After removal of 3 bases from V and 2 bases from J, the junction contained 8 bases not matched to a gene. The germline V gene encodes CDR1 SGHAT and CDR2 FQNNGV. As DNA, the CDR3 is TGTGCCAGCAGCTTGCCCCGGACTAGTCCCACAGATACGCAGTATTTT. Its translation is CASSLPRTSPTDTQYF.

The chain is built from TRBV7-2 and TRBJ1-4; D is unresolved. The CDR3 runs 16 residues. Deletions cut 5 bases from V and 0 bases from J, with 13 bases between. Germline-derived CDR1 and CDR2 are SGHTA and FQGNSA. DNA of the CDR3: TGTGCCAGCAGCCCCCTACGAGCGGCAACTAATGAAAAACTGTTTTTT. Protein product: CASSPLRAATNEKLFF.

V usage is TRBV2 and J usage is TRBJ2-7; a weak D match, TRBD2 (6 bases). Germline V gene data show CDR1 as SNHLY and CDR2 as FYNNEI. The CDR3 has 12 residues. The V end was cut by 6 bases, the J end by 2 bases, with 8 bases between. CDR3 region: CASSSGAYEQYF. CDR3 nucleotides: TGTGCCAGCAGCTCGGGGGCCTACGAGCAGTACTTC. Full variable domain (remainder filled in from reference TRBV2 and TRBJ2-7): EPEVTQTPSHQVTQMGQEVILRCVPISNHLYFYWYRQILGQKVEFLVSFYNNEISEKSEIFDDQFSVERPDGSNFTLKIRSTKLEDSAMYFCASSSGAYEQYFGPGTRLTVT.

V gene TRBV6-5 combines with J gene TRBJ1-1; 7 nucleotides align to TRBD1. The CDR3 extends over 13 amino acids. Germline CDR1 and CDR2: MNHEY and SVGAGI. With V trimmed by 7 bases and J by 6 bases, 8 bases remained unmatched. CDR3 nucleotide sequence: TGTGCCAGCAAACGAGGGGGCCGTTCTGAAGCTTTCTTT. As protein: CASKRGGRSEAFF.

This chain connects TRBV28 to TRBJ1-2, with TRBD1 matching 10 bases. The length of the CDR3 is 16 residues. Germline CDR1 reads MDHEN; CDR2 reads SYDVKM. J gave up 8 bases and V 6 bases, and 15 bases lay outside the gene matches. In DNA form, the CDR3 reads TGTGCCAGCAGCGACTTCTTGACAGGGGGCGATCGGGGCTACACCTTC. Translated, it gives CASSDFLTGGDRGYTF.

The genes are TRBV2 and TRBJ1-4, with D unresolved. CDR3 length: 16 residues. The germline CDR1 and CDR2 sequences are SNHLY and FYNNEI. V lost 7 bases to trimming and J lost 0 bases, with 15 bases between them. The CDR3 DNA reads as TGTGCCAGCAATCCTTCGGTCGCAACAACTAATGAAAAACTGTTTTTT. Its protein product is CASNPSVATTNEKLFF.

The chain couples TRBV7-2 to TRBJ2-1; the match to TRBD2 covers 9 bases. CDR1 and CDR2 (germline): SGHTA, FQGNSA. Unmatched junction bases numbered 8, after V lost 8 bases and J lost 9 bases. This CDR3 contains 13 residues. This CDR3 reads CASRAGGGPEQFF. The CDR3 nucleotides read TGTGCCAGCCGGGCGGGAGGGGGCCCTGAGCAGTTCTTC.

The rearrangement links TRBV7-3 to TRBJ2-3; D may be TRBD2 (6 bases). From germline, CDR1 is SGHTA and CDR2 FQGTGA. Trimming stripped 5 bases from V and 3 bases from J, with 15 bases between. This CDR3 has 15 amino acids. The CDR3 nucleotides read TGTGCCAGCAGCCTGGCGGGATATAATACAGATACGCAGTATTTT. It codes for CASSLAGYNTDTQYF.

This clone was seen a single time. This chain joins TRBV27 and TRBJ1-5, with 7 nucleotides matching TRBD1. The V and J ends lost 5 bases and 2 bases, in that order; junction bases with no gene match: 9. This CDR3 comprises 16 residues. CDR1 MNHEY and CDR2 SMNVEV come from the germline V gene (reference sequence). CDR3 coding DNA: TGTGCCAGCAGTCCACTACAGGGGCTGGGCAATCAGCCCCAGCATTTT. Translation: CASSPLQGLGNQPQHF.

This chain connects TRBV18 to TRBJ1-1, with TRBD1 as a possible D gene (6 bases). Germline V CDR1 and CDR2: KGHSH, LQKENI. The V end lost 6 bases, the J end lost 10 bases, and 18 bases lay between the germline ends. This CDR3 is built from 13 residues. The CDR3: CASSPNRELGAFF. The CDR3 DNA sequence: TGTGCCAGCTCGCCGAACAGGGAGTTGGGAGCTTTCTTT.

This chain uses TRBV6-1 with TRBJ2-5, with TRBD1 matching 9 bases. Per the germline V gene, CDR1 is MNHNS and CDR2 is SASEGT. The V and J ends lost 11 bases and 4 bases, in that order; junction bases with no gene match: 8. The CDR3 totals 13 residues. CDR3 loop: CAVSDRGRETQYF. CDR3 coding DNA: TGTGCCGTTTCAGACAGGGGGAGAGAGACCCAGTACTTC.

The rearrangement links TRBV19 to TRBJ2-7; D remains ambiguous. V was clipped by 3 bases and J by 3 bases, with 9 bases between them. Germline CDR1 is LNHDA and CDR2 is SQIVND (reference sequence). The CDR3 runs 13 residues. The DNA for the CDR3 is TGTGCCAGTAGTATCGGGTTTAGCTACGAGCAGTACTTC. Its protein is CASSIGFSYEQYF.

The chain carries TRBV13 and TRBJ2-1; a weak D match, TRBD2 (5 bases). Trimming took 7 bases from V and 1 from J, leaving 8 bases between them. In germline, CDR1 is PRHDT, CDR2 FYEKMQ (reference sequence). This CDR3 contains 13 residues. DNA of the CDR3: TGTGCCAGCAAGCGGAGTTCCTACAATGAGCAGTTCTTC. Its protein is CASKRSSYNEQFF. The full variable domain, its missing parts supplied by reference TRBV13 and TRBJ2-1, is AAGVIQSPRHLIKEKRETATLKCYPIPRHDTVYWYQQGPGQDPQFLISFYEKMQSDKGSIPDRFSAQQFSDYHSELNMSSLELGDSALYFCASKRSSYNEQFFGPGTRLTVL.

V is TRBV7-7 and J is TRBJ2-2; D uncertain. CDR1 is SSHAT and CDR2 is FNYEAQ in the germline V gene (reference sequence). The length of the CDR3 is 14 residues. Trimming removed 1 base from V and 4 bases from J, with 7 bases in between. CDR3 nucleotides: TGTGCCAGCAGCTTAGAAGGCGGCACCGGGGAGCTGTTTTTT. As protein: CASSLEGGTGELFF.

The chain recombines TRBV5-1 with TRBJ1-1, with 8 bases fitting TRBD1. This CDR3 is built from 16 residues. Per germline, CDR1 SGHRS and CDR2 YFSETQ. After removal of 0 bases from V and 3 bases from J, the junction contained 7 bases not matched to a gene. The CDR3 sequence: CASSLEPGTGHTEAFF. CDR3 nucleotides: TGCGCCAGCAGCTTGGAACCCGGGACAGGTCACACTGAAGCTTTCTTT.

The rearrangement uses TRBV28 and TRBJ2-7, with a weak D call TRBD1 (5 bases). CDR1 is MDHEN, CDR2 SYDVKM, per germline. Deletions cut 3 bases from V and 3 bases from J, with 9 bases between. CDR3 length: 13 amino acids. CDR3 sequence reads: CASSFTGYYEQYF. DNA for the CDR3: TGTGCCAGCAGTTTTACAGGATACTACGAGCAGTACTTC. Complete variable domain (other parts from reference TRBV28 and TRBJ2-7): DVKVTQSSRYLVKRTGEKVFLECVQDMDHENMFWYRQDPGLGLRLIYFSYDVKMKEKGDIPEGYSVSREKKERFSLILESASTNQTSMYLCASSFTGYYEQYFGPGTRLTVT.